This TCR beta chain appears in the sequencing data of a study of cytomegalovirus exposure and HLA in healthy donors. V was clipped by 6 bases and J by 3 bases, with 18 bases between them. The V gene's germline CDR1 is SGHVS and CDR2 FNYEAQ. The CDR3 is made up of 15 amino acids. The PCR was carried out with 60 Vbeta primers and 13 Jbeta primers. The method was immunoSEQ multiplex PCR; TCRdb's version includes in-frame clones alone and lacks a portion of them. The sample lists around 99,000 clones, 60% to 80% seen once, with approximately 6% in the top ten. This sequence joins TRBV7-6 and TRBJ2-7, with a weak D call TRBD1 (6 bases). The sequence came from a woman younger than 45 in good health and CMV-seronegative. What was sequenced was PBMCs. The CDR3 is CASSRTGTRDYEQYF. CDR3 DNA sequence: TGTGCCAGCAGTAGAACCGGGACAAGGGACTACGAGCAGTACTTC.